The text below deals with one T cell receptor (beta chain). Source study methods: Counts of nucleated cells, estimated from reference gene primer amplification, were obtained. Data came from immunoSEQ multiplex PCR; TCRdb stores just in-frame clones and leaves some out. Clone size and the V and J calls come from that table; the DNA yielded D and trimming. The table records roughly 100,000 clones, 60% to 85% of them present only once. This entry is derived from a study of blood T cell repertoires in COVID-19. About the research overall: Samples came from the United States, Italy and Spain, spanning acute and convalescent COVID-19. Sources were T cells, B-cell-depleted T cells, or PBMCs; the material itself was cDNA or gDNA.

The V segment lost 10 bases and the J segment 4 bases; nucleotides outside the gene matches: 7. Germline CDR1 is MNHEY and CDR2 is SMNVEV (reference sequence). The CDR3 has 14 amino acids. Input material: peripheral blood. This clonotype was obtained from a woman older than 75 with acute or convalescent COVID-19. The J gene is TRBJ2-7, the V gene TRBV27; 13 bases fit TRBD2. CDR3 region: CATSGTSGDYEQYF. The CDR3 DNA follows: TGTGCCACTTCCGGGACTAGCGGGGATTACGAGCAGTACTTC.